Below are 5 T cell receptor beta chains sequenced from a single sample in a study of cytomegalovirus exposure and HLA in healthy donors. It was with 60 Vbeta and 13 Jbeta primers that the PCR ran. Using immunoSEQ multiplex PCR, the repertoire was profiled, and TCRdb retains in-frame clones only, with some absent. The sample consists of about 120,000 clones, 60% to 80% of them appearing once. Input material: PBMCs. All receptors derive from a man in his forties or fifties in good health and CMV-seropositive.

The V and J genes are TRBV18 and TRBJ1-1; D may be TRBD1 (6 bases). Germline V gene lookup returns CDR1 KGHSH and CDR2 LQKENI. Trimming removed 3 bases from V and 5 bases from J, with 10 bases in between. This CDR3 contains 13 residues. Here the CDR3 reads CASSPQGWTEAFF. In DNA form, the CDR3 reads TGTGCCAGCTCACCTCAGGGGTGGACTGAAGCTTTCTTT.

CDR3 DNA: TGTGCCAGCAGGCCGACAGGTCGCAATCAGCCCCAGCATTTT. Translating gives CASRPTGRNQPQHF. The V and J genes are TRBV2 and TRBJ1-5; possibly TRBD1 for D (6 bases). Germline assignment: CDR1 SNHLY and CDR2 FYNNEI. V lost 6 bases, J lost 2 bases, and 11 bases lay in between. This CDR3 has 14 residues.

The chain carries TRBV28 and TRBJ2-7, with 9 positions matching TRBD2. The trim removed 3 bases at V and 4 bases at J, leaving 7 bases unmatched. CDR1 and CDR2 from the germline V gene are MDHEN and SYDVKM. The CDR3 totals 15 residues. As DNA, the CDR3 is TGTGCCAGCAGTTTTGTTAGCGGGAGATGGTACGAGCAGTACTTC. It specifies CASSFVSGRWYEQYF.

The V call is TRBV5-1, the J call TRBJ2-1; 8 bases are a match to TRBD2. The CDR3 runs to 13 residues. The V segment lost 4 bases and the J segment 10 bases; nucleotides outside the gene matches: 7. In germline, CDR1 is SGHRS, CDR2 YFSETQ. In nucleotides, the CDR3 is TGCGCCAGCAGCGCCCTACTAGCGGACGAGCAGTTCTTC. This gives the protein CASSALLADEQFF.

With respect to this clone: Other DNA sequences in this sample translate to the same CDR3. This rearrangement joins TRBV2 to TRBJ2-7; TRBD2 might be the D (5 bases). There are 11 residues in the CDR3. Germline V gene sequence: CDR1 SNHLY, CDR2 FYNNEI. The V end was cut by 4 bases, the J end by 6 bases, with 7 bases between. The CDR3 nucleotides are TGTGCCAGCAGTGTCGGGGTCGAGCAGTACTTC. Translating gives CASSVGVEQYF.